This TCR beta chain was identified during a study of post-analysis software for immune sequencing data. Study-level points and caveats: Versus controls, multiple sclerosis patients showed significantly lower diversity (normalized Chao1).

Included in the TCR beta cDNA libraries were unique molecular identifiers. TCRdb reprocessed the PCR reads with MiXCR, giving one entry per CDR3 protein. Of approximately 440,000 distinct CDR3 sequences in the sample, 40% to 55% are singletons; the top ten hold 9% to 14%. With respect to this clonotype: Its matching antigen is unknown.

Sequencing was performed on blood. The clonotype originates from a girl aged 10 to 17 with multiple sclerosis.

The CDR3 region has the DNA TGTGCCAGCAGAAGCCTCCCGGGACAGGGGGCGGAGGGGGCCAACGTCCTGACTTTC. This encodes CASRSLPGQGAEGANVLTF. The rearrangement joins TRBV2 to TRBJ2-6, with 12 bases matching TRBD1. The trim removed 6 bases at V and 4 bases at J, leaving 13 bases unmatched. The CDR3 runs 19 residues. Germline V gene sequence: CDR1 SNHLY, CDR2 FYNNEI. Drawing the rest from reference TRBV2 and TRBJ2-6, the complete variable domain is EPEVTQTPSHQVTQMGQEVILRCVPISNHLYFYWYRQILGQKVEFLVSFYNNEISEKSEIFDDQFSVERPDGSNFTLKIRSTKLEDSAMYFCASRSLPGQGAEGANVLTFGAGSRLTVL.